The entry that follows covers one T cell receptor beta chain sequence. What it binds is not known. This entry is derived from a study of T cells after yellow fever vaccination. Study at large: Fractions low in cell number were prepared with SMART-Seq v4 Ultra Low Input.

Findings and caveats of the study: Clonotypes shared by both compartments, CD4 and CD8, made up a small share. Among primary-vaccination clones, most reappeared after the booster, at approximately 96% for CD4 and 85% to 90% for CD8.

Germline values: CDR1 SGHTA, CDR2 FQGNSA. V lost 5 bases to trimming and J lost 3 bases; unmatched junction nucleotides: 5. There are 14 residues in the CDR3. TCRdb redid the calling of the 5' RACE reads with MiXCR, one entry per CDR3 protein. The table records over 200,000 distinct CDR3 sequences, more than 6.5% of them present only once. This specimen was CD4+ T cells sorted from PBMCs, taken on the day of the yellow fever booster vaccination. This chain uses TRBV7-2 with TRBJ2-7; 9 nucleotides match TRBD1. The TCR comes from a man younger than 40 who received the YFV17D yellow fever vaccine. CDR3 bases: TGTGCCAGCAGCCGGGGACAGGGAATCTACGAGCAGTACTTC. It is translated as CASSRGQGIYEQYF.